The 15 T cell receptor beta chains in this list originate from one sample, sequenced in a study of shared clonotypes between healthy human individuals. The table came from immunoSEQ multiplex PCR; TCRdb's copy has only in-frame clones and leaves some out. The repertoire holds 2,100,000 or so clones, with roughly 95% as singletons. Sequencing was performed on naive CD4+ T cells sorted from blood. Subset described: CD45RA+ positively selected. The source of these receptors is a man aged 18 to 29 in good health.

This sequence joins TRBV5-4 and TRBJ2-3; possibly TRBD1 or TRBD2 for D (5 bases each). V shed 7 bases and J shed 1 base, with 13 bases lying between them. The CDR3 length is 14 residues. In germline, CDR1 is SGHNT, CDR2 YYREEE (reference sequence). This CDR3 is CASARDGGTDTQYF. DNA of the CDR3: TGTGCCAGCGCCCGGGACGGAGGCACAGATACGCAGTATTTT.

CDR3 amino acids: CAISEWGQGAYEQYF. The CDR3 DNA reads as TGTGCCATCAGTGAGTGGGGACAGGGCGCCTACGAGCAGTACTTC. The chain uses TRBV10-3 and TRBJ2-7; 9 positions match TRBD1. Germline values: CDR1 ENHRY, CDR2 SYGVKD. The CDR3 is made up of 15 amino acids. V was clipped by 1 base and J by 2 bases; unmatched bases: 3.

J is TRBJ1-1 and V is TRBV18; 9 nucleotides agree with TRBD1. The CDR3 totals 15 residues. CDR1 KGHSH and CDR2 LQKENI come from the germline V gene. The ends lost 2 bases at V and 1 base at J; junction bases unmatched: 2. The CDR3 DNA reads TGTGCCAGCTCACCAACGGGACAGGGGAACACTGAAGCTTTCTTT. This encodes CASSPTGQGNTEAFF.

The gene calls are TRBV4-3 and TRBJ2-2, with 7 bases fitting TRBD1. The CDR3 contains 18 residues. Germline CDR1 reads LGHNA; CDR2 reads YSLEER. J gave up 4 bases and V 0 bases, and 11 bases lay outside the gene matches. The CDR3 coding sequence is TGCGCCAGCAGCCAAGAAAACGGACAGGCCACCCGCACCGGGGAGCTGTTTTTT. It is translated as CASSQENGQATRTGELFF.

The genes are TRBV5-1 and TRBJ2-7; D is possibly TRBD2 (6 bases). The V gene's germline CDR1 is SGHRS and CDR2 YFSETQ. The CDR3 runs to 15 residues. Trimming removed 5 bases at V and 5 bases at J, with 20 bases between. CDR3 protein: CASSRGDQGTHEQYF. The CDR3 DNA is TGCGCCAGCAGTCGCGGGGATCAGGGAACCCACGAGCAGTACTTC.

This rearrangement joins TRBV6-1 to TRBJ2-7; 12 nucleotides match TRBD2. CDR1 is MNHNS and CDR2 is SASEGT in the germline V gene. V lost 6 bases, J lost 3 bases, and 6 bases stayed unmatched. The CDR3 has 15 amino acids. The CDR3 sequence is CASRELLAGGYEQYF. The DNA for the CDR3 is TGTGCCAGCAGGGAACTACTAGCGGGAGGCTACGAGCAGTACTTC.

The CDR3 DNA sequence: TGTGCCTGGAACAGGGACCACACCGGGGAGCTGTTTTTT. As protein: CAWNRDHTGELFF. The V and J genes are TRBV30 and TRBJ2-2, with a possible D match to TRBD1 (6 bases). The CDR3 extends over 13 amino acids. In germline, CDR1 is GTSNPN, CDR2 SVGIG (reference sequence). V was pared by 4 bases and J by 3 bases, with 9 bases between.

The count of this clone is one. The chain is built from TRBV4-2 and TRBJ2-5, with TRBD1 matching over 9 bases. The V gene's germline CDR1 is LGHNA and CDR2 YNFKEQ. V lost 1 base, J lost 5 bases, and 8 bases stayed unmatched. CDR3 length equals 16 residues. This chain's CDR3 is CASSQGTTGGYETQYF. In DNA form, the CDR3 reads TGTGCCAGCAGCCAAGGGACGACAGGGGGTTATGAGACCCAGTACTTC.

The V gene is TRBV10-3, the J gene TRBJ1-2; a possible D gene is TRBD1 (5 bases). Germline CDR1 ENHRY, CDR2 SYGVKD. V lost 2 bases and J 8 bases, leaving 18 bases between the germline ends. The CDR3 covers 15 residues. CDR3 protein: CAISEGGDPFYGYTF. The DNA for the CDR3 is TGTGCCATCAGTGAGGGGGGGGACCCCTTCTACGGCTACACCTTC.

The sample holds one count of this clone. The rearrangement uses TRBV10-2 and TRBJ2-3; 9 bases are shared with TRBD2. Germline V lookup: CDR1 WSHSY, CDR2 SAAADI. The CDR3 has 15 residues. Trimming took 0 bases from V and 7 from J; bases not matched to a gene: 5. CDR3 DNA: TGCGCCAGCAGTGAGTCCAGCGGGAGGATGCATACGCAGTATTTT. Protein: CASSESSGRMHTQYF.

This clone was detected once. The CDR3 here is CASSFTGDRGDTEAFF. In nucleotides, the CDR3 is TGTGCCAGCAGCTTCACCGGAGACAGGGGGGACACTGAAGCTTTCTTT. The chain joins TRBV7-9 to TRBJ1-1; 9 bases map to TRBD1. Trimming took 3 bases from V and 3 from J; bases not matched to a gene: 8. The germline CDR1 and CDR2 sequences are SEHNR and FQNEAQ (reference sequence). The CDR3 is 16 amino acids.

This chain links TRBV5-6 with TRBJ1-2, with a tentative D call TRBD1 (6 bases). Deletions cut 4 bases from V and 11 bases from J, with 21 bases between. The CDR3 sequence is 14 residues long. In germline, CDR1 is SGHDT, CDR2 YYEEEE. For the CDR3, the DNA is TGTGCCAGCAGCGACCGGGACAAGCTAGCTTCATACACCTTC. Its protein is CASSDRDKLASYTF.

In nucleotides, the CDR3 is TGCGCCAGCAGCAACAGGGAAAACACTGAAGCTTTCTTT. Translating gives CASSNRENTEAFF. The chain couples TRBV5-1 to TRBJ1-1; possibly TRBD1 for D (6 bases). Germline CDR1 SGHRS, CDR2 YFSETQ. The V end lost 4 bases, the J end lost 2 bases, and 9 bases lay between the germline ends. The CDR3 extends over 13 amino acids.

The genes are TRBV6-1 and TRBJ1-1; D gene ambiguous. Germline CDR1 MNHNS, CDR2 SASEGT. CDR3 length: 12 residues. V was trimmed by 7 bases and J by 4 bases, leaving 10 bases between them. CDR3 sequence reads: CASIEEFTEAFF. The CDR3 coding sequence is TGTGCCAGCATTGAGGAATTCACTGAAGCTTTCTTT.

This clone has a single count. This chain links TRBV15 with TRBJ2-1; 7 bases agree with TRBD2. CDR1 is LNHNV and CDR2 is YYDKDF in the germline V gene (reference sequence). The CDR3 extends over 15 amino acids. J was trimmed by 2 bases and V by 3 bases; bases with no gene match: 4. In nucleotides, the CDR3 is TGTGCCACCAGCAGTCTGGGACTAACCTACAATGAGCAGTTCTTC. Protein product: CATSSLGLTYNEQFF.